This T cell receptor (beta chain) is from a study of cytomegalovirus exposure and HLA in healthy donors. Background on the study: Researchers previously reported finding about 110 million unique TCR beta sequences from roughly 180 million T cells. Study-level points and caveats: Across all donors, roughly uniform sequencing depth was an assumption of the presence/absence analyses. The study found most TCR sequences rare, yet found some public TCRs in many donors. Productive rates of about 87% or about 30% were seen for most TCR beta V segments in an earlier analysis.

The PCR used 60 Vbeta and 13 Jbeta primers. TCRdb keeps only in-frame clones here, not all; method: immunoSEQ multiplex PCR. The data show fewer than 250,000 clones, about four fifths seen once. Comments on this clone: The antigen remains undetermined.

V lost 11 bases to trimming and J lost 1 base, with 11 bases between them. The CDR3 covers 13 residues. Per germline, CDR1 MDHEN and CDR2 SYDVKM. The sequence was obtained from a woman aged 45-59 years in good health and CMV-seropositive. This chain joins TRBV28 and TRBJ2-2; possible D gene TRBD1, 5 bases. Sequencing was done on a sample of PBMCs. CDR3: CAARDRNTGELFF. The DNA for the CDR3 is TGTGCCGCTCGCGACAGGAACACCGGGGAGCTGTTTTTT.